The 10 T cell receptor beta chains below come from one sample, sequenced in a study of blood T cell repertoires in COVID-19. Method: immunoSEQ multiplex PCR; TCRdb's copy keeps in-frame clones and lacks some. The sample has 130,000 to 150,000 clones, 85% seen once. Sequenced: peripheral blood. These receptor sequences come from a woman between 35 and 50 years old with active or convalescent COVID-19.

The chain recombines TRBV30 with TRBJ2-3; TRBD2 aligns across 8 bases. The CDR3 covers 15 residues. J gave up 5 bases and V 3 bases, and 10 bases lay outside the gene matches. Germline V lookup: CDR1 GTSNPN, CDR2 SVGIG (reference sequence). CDR3 in amino acids: CAWRHGGGRRDTQYF. The CDR3 bases are TGTGCCTGGAGACACGGGGGCGGGAGGAGAGATACGCAGTATTTT.

The chain joins TRBV24-1 to TRBJ2-1; 15 positions match TRBD2. The CDR3 is 18 amino acids. Germline V CDR1 and CDR2: KGHDR, SFDVKD. Trimming took 3 bases from V and 12 from J; bases not matched to a gene: 14. The DNA for the CDR3 is TGTGCCACCAGTGATGCCACCGGGACTAGCGGGAGGAAGGTAAGGCAGTTCTTC. Residues: CATSDATGTSGRKVRQFF.

This chain joins TRBV6-2 or TRBV6-3 and TRBJ1-5; D is uncertain. The ends were cut back, 4 bases at V and 2 bases at J, with 9 bases in the middle. This CDR3 has 14 amino acids. Germline CDR1 reads MNHEY; CDR2 reads SVGEGT. The CDR3 region has the DNA TGTGCCAGCAGTTTTGTGAGGGGCAATCAGCCCCAGCATTTT. It specifies CASSFVRGNQPQHF.

V is TRBV27 and J is TRBJ1-1; 9 bases align to TRBD1. The germline CDR1 and CDR2 sequences are MNHEY and SMNVEV (reference sequence). V was clipped by 0 bases and J by 5 bases; unmatched bases: 7. The CDR3 runs 16 residues. The CDR3 loop reads CASSLSGQGKGTEAFF. The CDR3 coding sequence is TGTGCCAGCAGTTTATCGGGACAGGGAAAGGGAACTGAAGCTTTCTTT.

The chain recombines TRBV7-2 with TRBJ1-1; no clear D. Trimming pared 1 base from V and 1 base from J, leaving 7 bases between. CDR1 is SGHTA, CDR2 FQGNSA, per germline. The CDR3 loop spans 14 amino acids. The CDR3 nucleotides read TGTGCCAGCAGCTTAGAGGCAGGGAACACTGAAGCTTTCTTT. Encoded protein: CASSLEAGNTEAFF.

This clone appeared once. The V and J genes are TRBV5-8 and TRBJ1-6; no clear D gene. CDR1 and CDR2 (germline): SGHTS, YDEGEE. V was trimmed by 4 bases and J by 6 bases, leaving 5 bases between them. This CDR3 has 12 amino acids. The CDR3 sequence is CASSLINSPLHF. The CDR3 coding sequence is TGTGCCAGCAGCCTAATTAATTCACCCCTCCACTTT.

This clone showed up just once. The chain is built from TRBV9 and TRBJ2-7, with TRBD1 identical over 9 bases. Germline values: CDR1 SGDLS, CDR2 YYNGEE. V shed 2 bases, J shed 7 bases, and the junction held 4 bases outside the gene matches. The CDR3 sequence is 13 residues long. Here the CDR3 DNA reads TGTGCCAGCAGCGTTGGACAGGGGTCGGAGCAGTACTTC. Protein sequence: CASSVGQGSEQYF.

The chain carries TRBV6-1 and TRBJ1-3, with D possibly being TRBD1 (6 bases). The CDR3 is made up of 13 amino acids. Germline values: CDR1 MNHNS, CDR2 SASEGT. V was pared by 5 bases and J by 2 bases, with 7 bases between. CDR3 coding DNA: TGTGCCAGCAGTCGGGACACTGGAAACACCATATATTTT. This gives the protein CASSRDTGNTIYF.

The chain links TRBV6-5 to TRBJ2-2, with TRBD2 matching over 7 bases. From germline, CDR1 is MNHEY and CDR2 SVGAGI. Unmatched junction bases numbered 3, after V lost 0 bases and J lost 5 bases. The CDR3 spans 15 residues. The DNA for the CDR3 is TGTGCCAGCAGTTACTCCGGGACTACAACCGGGGAGCTGTTTTTT. It encodes CASSYSGTTTGELFF.

V and J are TRBV6-4 and TRBJ2-1; 8 positions match TRBD1. In germline, CDR1 is MRHNA, CDR2 SNTAGT. This CDR3 has 14 amino acids. V trimming: 7 bases; J trimming: 3 bases; junction bases outside the gene matches: 5. CDR3 region: CASTEGQVYNEQFF. The CDR3 DNA is TGTGCCAGCACCGAGGGACAGGTCTACAATGAGCAGTTCTTC.